This TCR beta chain was documented in a study of shared clonotypes between healthy human individuals. Assay: immunoSEQ multiplex PCR; the TCRdb copy retains only in-frame clones and omits some. The sample contains 2 million or so clones, roughly 94% of which appear only once. The CDR3 has 13 residues. V was trimmed by 5 bases and J by 6 bases, leaving 14 bases between them. The germline V gene has CDR1 SEHNR and CDR2 FQNEAQ (reference sequence). Study-wide results and caveats: As a rule, naive subsets had a larger estimated richness than memory subsets.

Naive-designated CD8 cells lacked CD45RO, were positively enriched for CCR7, and omitted terminally differentiated effector memory CD45RA+ cells. As concerns this clone: Its antigen is not known.

The sequenced material came from naive CD8+ T cells sorted from blood. The chain joins TRBV7-9 to TRBJ2-7; perhaps TRBD2 as D (6 bases). This clonotype was sampled from a man in his late teens or twenties in good health. Here the CDR3 DNA reads TGTGCCAGCAGCCCCCAGGCGGGGATCGAGCAGTACTTC. Its protein is CASSPQAGIEQYF.